A selection of T cell receptor beta chains follows, all from one sample in a study of T cell repertoires in cytomegalovirus infection. TCRdb redid the calling of the reads with MiXCR, one entry per CDR3 protein. Found here are fewer than 200,000 distinct CDR3 sequences, roughly 19% of them singletons; the top ten hold approximately 3%. Input material: PBMCs. The source of these receptors is a human donor in good health (CMV status not recorded). Some clones in this sample may be carry-over from other donors' samples. Both conserved end residues are part of each CDR3. The D gene is left open where the match is weak. Clone sizes are given selectively: once, few, many, or a class where the clone is expanded.

abundance: .
j_gene: TRBJ1-1
v_gene: TRBV6-1
len: 15
d_gene: .
CDR3nt: TGTGCCAGCAGGGACCAGGGGCGGGGGAACACTGAAGCTTTCTTT
CDR3aa: CASRDQGRGNTEAFF

abundance: few
j_gene: TRBJ2-3
v_gene: TRBV6-5
len: 14
d_gene: TRBD2
CDR3nt: TGTGCCAGCAGTTACTCACTAGCGGGGGATACGCAGTATTTT
CDR3aa: CASSYSLAGDTQYF

abundance: many
j_gene: TRBJ2-5
v_gene: TRBV7-2
len: 13
d_gene: .
CDR3nt: TGTGCCAGCAGCTTAGAATTCCAAGAGACCCAGTACTTC
CDR3aa: CASSLEFQETQYF

abundance: few
j_gene: TRBJ2-7
v_gene: TRBV11-3
len: 14
d_gene: .
CDR3nt: TGTGCCAGCAGCCCCTTTGGAGACGACTACGAGCAGTACTTC
CDR3aa: CASSPFGDDYEQYF

abundance: .
j_gene: TRBJ1-2
v_gene: TRBV5-1
len: 19
d_gene: TRBD1
CDR3nt: TGCGCCAGCAGCTTGCTGGGACAGGCGTCGAAGACTGCTAACTATGGCTACACCTTC
CDR3aa: CASSLLGQASKTANYGYTF

abundance: .
j_gene: TRBJ2-3
v_gene: TRBV7-2
len: 15
d_gene: TRBD1
CDR3nt: TGTGCCAGCAGCCTCACAGGGGCATTCACAGATACGCAGTATTTT
CDR3aa: CASSLTGAFTDTQYF

abundance: many
j_gene: TRBJ1-5
v_gene: TRBV7-2
len: 15
d_gene: .
CDR3nt: TGTGCCAGCAGCTTATTCAAGGGAGGCAATCAGCCCCAGCATTTT
CDR3aa: CASSLFKGGNQPQHF

abundance: .
j_gene: TRBJ2-3
v_gene: TRBV11-2
len: 15
d_gene: .
CDR3nt: TGTGCCAGCAGCTCTACACCCAATAACGGTGATACGCAGTATTTT
CDR3aa: CASSSTPNNGDTQYF

abundance: .
j_gene: TRBJ1-2
v_gene: TRBV19
len: 16
d_gene: .
CDR3nt: TGTGCCAGTAGTATTGGGGGGTCCTCGGCTGCCTATGGCTACACCTTC
CDR3aa: CASSIGGSSAAYGYTF

abundance: many
j_gene: TRBJ2-1
v_gene: TRBV28
len: 12
d_gene: TRBD1
CDR3nt: TGTGCCAGCATGGGACAGGCGAATGAGCAGTTCTTC
CDR3aa: CASMGQANEQFF

abundance: .
j_gene: TRBJ2-7
v_gene: TRBV12-3/TRBV12-4
len: 14
d_gene: .
CDR3nt: TGTGCCAGCAGTACCCTGGACTTAACCTACGAGCAGTACTTC
CDR3aa: CASSTLDLTYEQYF

abundance: .
j_gene: TRBJ2-3
v_gene: TRBV12-3/TRBV12-4
len: 11
d_gene: .
CDR3nt: TGTGCCAGCAGTCTGACTAATACGCAGTATTTT
CDR3aa: CASSLTNTQYF

abundance: few
j_gene: TRBJ1-1
v_gene: TRBV7-2
len: 15
d_gene: .
CDR3nt: TGTGCCAGCAGCTTTCGACAGGAAACGAGGACTGAAGCTTTCTTT
CDR3aa: CASSFRQETRTEAFF

abundance: many
j_gene: TRBJ1-1
v_gene: TRBV19
len: 11
d_gene: .
CDR3nt: TGTGCCAGTAGCCCAGGGACTGAAGCTTTCTTT
CDR3aa: CASSPGTEAFF

abundance: few
j_gene: TRBJ1-4
v_gene: TRBV7-2
len: 13
d_gene: .
CDR3nt: TGTGCCAGCAGCTTGGACCTACACGAAAAACTGTTTTTT
CDR3aa: CASSLDLHEKLFF

abundance: many
j_gene: TRBJ1-4
v_gene: TRBV7-6
len: 15
d_gene: .
CDR3nt: TGTGCCAGCAGCTTAGAGGCAGCAACTAATGAAAAACTGTTTTTT
CDR3aa: CASSLEAATNEKLFF

abundance: many
j_gene: TRBJ2-3
v_gene: TRBV28
len: 13
d_gene: .
CDR3nt: TGTGCCAGCATCCAATCCAACACAGATACGCAGTATTTT
CDR3aa: CASIQSNTDTQYF